Below, 18 T cell receptor beta chains from the same sample are listed, as sequenced in a study of T cells in Graves' hyperthyroidism and ophthalmopathy (dated by TCRdb to about 2019). Library preparation employed multiplex PCR. Sequenced using an Illumina HiSeq 2000. The TCR beta CDR3 regions were amplified from RNA transcripts. The first round of RT-PCR for the TCR CDR3 was performed with the HTBI primer set and the Qiagen OneStep RT-PCR kit. TCRdb passed the public sequencing reads through fastp at Q25 and MiXCR, retaining productive beta sequences. Rows merge per CDR3 protein into single entries with the most common DNA and genes. The table for this sample lists about 530,000 distinct CDR3 sequences; 15% to 20% of them were counted only once. 17% of the sample belongs to the ten largest clones. The sequenced sample consisted of blood. Receptors originate from a woman between 18 and 29 years old with Graves' ophthalmopathy.

This clonotype was detected a few times. The junction and the germline gene differ at one end; a read error may be behind it. The chain is built from TRBV28 and TRBJ2-1; 9 nucleotides match TRBD2. Germline V CDR1 and CDR2: MDHEN, SYDVKM. There are 17 residues in the CDR3. The CDR3 sequence: CASSPHPGTSTGNEQSF. CDR3 sequence (DNA): TGTGCCAGCAGTCCTCATCCCGGGACTAGCACTGGGAATGAGCAGTCCTTC.

The sample holds a few counts of this clonotype. This chain connects TRBV9 to TRBJ1-1; D is ambiguous. V lost 0 bases to trimming and J lost 2 bases, with 11 bases between them. The V gene's germline CDR1 is SGDLS and CDR2 YYNGEE. The CDR3 loop spans 15 amino acids. The CDR3 here is CASSVEGSLNTEAFF. The DNA of the CDR3 is TGTGCCAGCAGCGTAGAGGGCAGCTTAAACACTGAAGCTTTCTTT.

This clonotype has only a few counts. The junction shows a germline mismatch at one end, possibly a read error. The chain combines TRBV5-1 with TRBJ2-2; possible D gene TRBD1, 5 bases. CDR3 size: 14 residues. The germline CDR1 and CDR2 sequences are SGHRS and YFSETQ. This chain's CDR3 is CASSMQGNNGELFF. CDR3 sequence (DNA): TGCGCCAGCAGCATGCAGGGAAACAACGGGGAGCTGTTTTTT.

The V and J genes are TRBV12-3 or TRBV12-4 and TRBJ2-7; the match to TRBD2 covers 10 bases. V shed 6 bases and J 2 bases; nucleotides not matched to a gene: 13. The CDR3 loop spans 17 amino acids. In nucleotides, the CDR3 is TGTGCCAGCAGGAGGGGGCCTGGGACTAGCGATGCCTACGAGCAGTACTTC. Translated: CASRRGPGTSDAYEQYF.

Worth noting for this clonotype: This may stem from a read error, because a much larger clone lies one nucleotide away. The CDR3 spells CSAEDYKDGTYEQFF. CDR3 coding DNA: TGCAGTGCAGAGGATTATAAGGACGGTACCTACGAGCAGTTCTTC. The gene calls are TRBV20-1 and TRBJ2-7; D gene uncertain. The J call may not be correct, given that the DNA end is closer to TRBJ2-1. Germline loops: CDR1 DFQATT, CDR2 SNEGSKA (reference sequence). The CDR3 covers 15 residues.

The chain recombines TRBV29-1 with TRBJ1-4, with D unclear. This CDR3 is built from 15 residues. CDR1 is SQVTM and CDR2 is ANQGSEA in the germline V gene. The V and J ends lost 1 base and 8 bases respectively, with 17 bases between them. The CDR3 nucleotides are TGCAGCGTTGAAGCCCAAGAAGGCAGGCGAGAAAAACTGTTTTTT. Translated, it gives CSVEAQEGRREKLFF. The complete variable domain, with remaining parts taken from reference TRBV29-1 and TRBJ1-4, reads SAVISQKPSRDICQRGTSLTIQCQVDSQVTMMFWYRQQPGQSLTLIATANQGSEATYESGFVIDKFPISRPNLTFSTLTVSNMSPEDSSIYLCSVEAQEGRREKLFFGSGTQLSVL.

This clonotype was seen a few times. The chain joins TRBV6-1 to TRBJ2-3; unclear D gene. Trimming took 8 bases from V and 6 from J, leaving 9 bases between them. CDR1 is MNHNS and CDR2 is SASEGT in the germline V gene. CDR3 length equals 11 residues. The CDR3 nucleotides are TGTGCCAGCTGGATGGGGGATACGCAGTATTTT. Its translation is CASWMGDTQYF.

This clonotype showed up just once. This rearrangement joins TRBV5-1 to TRBJ2-1; 7 bases are a match to TRBD2. This CDR3 contains 15 residues. With V trimmed by 6 bases and J by 5 bases, 11 bases remained unmatched. Germline values: CDR1 SGHRS, CDR2 YFSETQ. CDR3 bases: TGCGCCAGCATGGTCGTTTCGGGAGGAAACAATGAGCAGTTCTTC. Protein: CASMVVSGGNNEQFF.

This clonotype was observed many times. The chain employs TRBV28 and TRBJ2-7, with TRBD2 matching over 7 bases. V was clipped by 6 bases and J by 0 bases; unmatched bases: 11. Looked up from germline, CDR1 is MDHEN and CDR2 is SYDVKM. This CDR3 is built from 16 residues. The CDR3 DNA is TGTGCCAGCAGCGAACCGGGGGGTCCTTACTCCTACGAGCAGTACTTC. It encodes CASSEPGGPYSYEQYF. Variable domain in full (rest from reference TRBV28 and TRBJ2-7): DVKVTQSSRYLVKRTGEKVFLECVQDMDHENMFWYRQDPGLGLRLIYFSYDVKMKEKGDIPEGYSVSREKKERFSLILESASTNQTSMYLCASSEPGGPYSYEQYFGPGTRLTVT.

This chain connects TRBV11-1 to TRBJ1-1, with D unclear. Between the trimmed V and J ends, which lost 4 bases and 7 bases, there was a span of 7 bases. CDR3 size: 11 residues. Germline-derived CDR1 and CDR2 are SGHAT and FQDESV (reference sequence). The CDR3 nucleotides are TGTGCCAGCAGCTCTAGGAGTGAAGCTTTCTTT. Translating it yields CASSSRSEAFF.

This clonotype was seen many times. The chain uses TRBV30 and TRBJ2-1; D tentatively reads TRBD1 or TRBD2 (5 bases each). CDR3 length equals 15 residues. Germline CDR1 reads GTSNPN; CDR2 reads SVGIG (reference sequence). With 5 bases removed from V and 0 bases from J, the gap between germline ends came to 14 bases. DNA for the CDR3: TGTGCCTGGGACCGGGACCGGAGCTCCTACAATGAGCAGTTCTTC. Protein sequence: CAWDRDRSSYNEQFF. The full variable domain, completed using reference TRBV30 and TRBJ2-1, is SQTIHQWPATLVQPVGSPLSLECTVEGTSNPNLYWYRQAAGRGLQLLFYSVGIGQISSEVPQNLSASRPQDRQFILSSKKLLLSDSGFYLCAWDRDRSSYNEQFFGPGTRLTVL.

Ten or more counts support this clonotype. V is TRBV12-3 or TRBV12-4 and J is TRBJ2-3; D uncertain. Trimming cost V 1 base and J 5 bases, with 10 bases left between them. This CDR3 is 14 amino acids long. CDR3 bases: TGTGCCAGCAGTTTAGGAGCTAAAGGAGATACGCAGTATTTT. It is translated as CASSLGAKGDTQYF.

This clonotype has just a few counts. The V call is TRBV7-3, the J call TRBJ2-5; D unclear. Germline CDR1 reads SGHTA; CDR2 reads FQGTGA. The CDR3 totals 13 residues. Trimming removed 1 base at V and 5 bases at J, with 8 bases between. CDR3 amino acids: CASSLKSGETQYF. The CDR3 DNA reads as TGTGCCAGCAGCTTAAAATCGGGCGAGACCCAGTACTTC. Full variable domain (outside the CDR3, taken from reference TRBV7-3 and TRBJ2-5): GAGVSQTPSNKVTEKGKYVELRCDPISGHTALYWYRQSLGQGPEFLIYFQGTGAADDSGLPNDRFFAVRPEGSVSTLKIQRTERGDSAVYLCASSLKSGETQYFGPGTRLLVL.

Many counts were recorded for this clonotype. This chain connects TRBV11-1 to TRBJ2-4; D call uncertain. The CDR3 spans 14 residues. The germline V gene has CDR1 SGHAT and CDR2 FQDESV (reference sequence). V lost 5 bases, J lost 0 bases, and 8 bases lay in between. CDR3 region: CASSAREAKNIQYF. Written as DNA, the CDR3 is TGTGCCAGCAGCGCCCGAGAAGCCAAAAACATTCAGTACTTC. Supplemented by reference TRBV11-1 and TRBJ2-4, the full variable domain reads EAEVAQSPRYKITEKSQAVAFWCDPISGHATLYWYRQILGQGPELLVQFQDESVVDDSQLPKDRFSAERLKGVDSTLKIQPAELGDSAMYLCASSAREAKNIQYFGAGTRLSVL.

This clonotype was counted at least ten times. The chain links TRBV20-1 to TRBJ2-5; D is ambiguous. Trimming took off 3 bases at V and 6 bases at J, with 20 bases between the two ends. In germline, CDR1 is DFQATT, CDR2 SNEGSKA (reference sequence). This CDR3 region has 15 residues. For the CDR3, the DNA is TGCAGTGCTAGTAGTCGCCCGAGTGTAATAAAGACCCAGTACTTC. It encodes CSASSRPSVIKTQYF.

This clonotype was observed at least ten times. V usage is TRBV30 and J usage is TRBJ1-5; D ambiguous. Germline-derived CDR1 and CDR2 are GTSNPN and SVGIG (reference sequence). The CDR3 is 13 amino acids. The V end was cut by 7 bases, the J end by 7 bases, with 17 bases between. CDR3 sequence: CASPVALRQPQHF. The CDR3 nucleotides read TGTGCCTCCCCGGTAGCGCTTAGGCAGCCCCAGCATTTT.

The chain employs TRBV4-1 and TRBJ1-2; D is perhaps TRBD1 (5 bases). The CDR3 contains 16 residues. Per germline, CDR1 MGHRA and CDR2 YSYEKL. The V gene lost 1 base and the J gene lost 1 base, with 13 bases spanning the gap. The chain's CDR3 is CASSQVGGAGNYGYTF. CDR3 nucleotide sequence: TGCGCCAGCAGCCAAGTTGGTGGGGCGGGTAACTATGGCTACACCTTC.

This clonotype appeared a few times. The rearrangement uses TRBV7-2 and TRBJ2-3; 13 bases are shared with TRBD2. Per the germline V gene, CDR1 is SGHTA and CDR2 is FQGNSA. V lost 6 bases, J lost 2 bases, and 5 bases stayed unmatched. This CDR3 spans 16 amino acids. In DNA, the CDR3 is TGTGCCAGCAGTCCGGGGACTAGCGGGGTCACAGATACGCAGTATTTT. Translation gives CASSPGTSGVTDTQYF.